This T cell receptor beta chain was profiled in a study of OX40 agonist ivuxolimab in advanced cancers. Produced via immunoSEQ multiplex PCR; TCRdb's table is partial and in-frame only. The sample holds some 80,000 clones; more than 70% are singletons and the top ten take approximately 2.3%. Concerning this clone: What it recognizes is unknown.

Study-wide results and limits: CD4+ and CD8+ T cells in blood underwent clonal expansion by week 6 at 0.1 to 3.0 mg/kg.

Germline V CDR1 and CDR2: SGDLS, YYNGEE. The CDR3 spans 14 residues. The V end was cut by 3 bases, the J end by 0 bases, with 6 bases between. The receptor's source is an adult with an advanced solid tumor such as melanoma, head and neck, liver or kidney cancer. The sample here was CD4+ or CD8+ T cells sorted from blood, taken in a trial of the OX40 agonist ivuxolimab. This sequence joins TRBV9 and TRBJ2-2, with D uncertain. CDR3 protein: CASSGSSNTGELFF. The CDR3 DNA follows: TGTGCCAGCAGCGGATCTTCGAACACCGGGGAGCTGTTTTTT.